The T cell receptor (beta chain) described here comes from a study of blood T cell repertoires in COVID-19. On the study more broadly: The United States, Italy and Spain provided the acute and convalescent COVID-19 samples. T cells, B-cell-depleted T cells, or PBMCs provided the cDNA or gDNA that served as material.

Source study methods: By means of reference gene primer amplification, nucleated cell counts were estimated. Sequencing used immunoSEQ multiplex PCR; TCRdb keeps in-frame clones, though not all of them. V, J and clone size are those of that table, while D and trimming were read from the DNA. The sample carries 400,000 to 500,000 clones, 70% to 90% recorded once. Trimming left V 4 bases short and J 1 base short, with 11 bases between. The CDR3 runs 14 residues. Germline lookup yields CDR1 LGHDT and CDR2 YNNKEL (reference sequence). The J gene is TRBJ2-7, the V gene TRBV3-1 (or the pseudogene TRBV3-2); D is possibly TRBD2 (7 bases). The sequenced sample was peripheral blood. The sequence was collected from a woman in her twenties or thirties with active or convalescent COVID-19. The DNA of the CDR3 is TGTGCCAGCAGCCTACGGGGGGCTTCCTACGAGCAGTACTTC. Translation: CASSLRGASYEQYF.